A single sample gave rise to the 7 T cell receptor beta chains below, sequenced in a study of blood T cell repertoires in COVID-19. Libraries were prepared by immunoSEQ multiplex PCR; TCRdb keeps only in-frame clonotypes and omits some of them. The table has approximately 150,000 clones, 70% to 90% seen once. The sequenced sample consisted of peripheral blood. The receptors originated from a man in his 70s with acute or convalescent COVID-19.

The chain is built from TRBV6-2 or TRBV6-3 and TRBJ1-5, with TRBD1 matching over 11 bases. From germline, CDR1 is MNHEY and CDR2 SVGEGT. The CDR3 loop spans 14 amino acids. V was clipped by 4 bases and J by 10 bases; unmatched bases: 6. The CDR3 region is CASSSGQGGSPQHF. The CDR3 DNA follows: TGTGCCAGCAGTTCGGGACAGGGGGGTAGTCCCCAGCATTTT.

The chain combines TRBV7-6 with TRBJ2-1, with 9 positions matching TRBD1. Germline V gene sequence: CDR1 SGHVS, CDR2 FNYEAQ. Losses at the gene ends were 4 bases for V and 7 bases for J; bases not matched to a gene: 8. The CDR3 sequence is 15 residues long. The CDR3 is CASSSAGQGFNEQFF. The CDR3 nucleotides are TGTGCCAGCAGCTCCGCGGGACAGGGATTTAATGAGCAGTTCTTC.

The chain recombines TRBV28 with TRBJ2-7, with a weak D call TRBD1 (6 bases). Germline V gives CDR1 MDHEN, CDR2 SYDVKM. This CDR3 contains 14 residues. The V end lost 5 bases, the J end lost 1 base, and 12 bases lay between the germline ends. The CDR3 DNA is TGTGCCAGCAGTAGTAAACAGGGATCCTACGAGCAGTACTTC. Protein: CASSSKQGSYEQYF.

In this sample, this clone turned up once. The V and J genes are TRBV5-1 and TRBJ1-2; 7 positions agree with TRBD1. Unmatched junction bases numbered 5, after V lost 4 bases and J lost 2 bases. CDR1 and CDR2 from the germline V gene are SGHRS and YFSETQ. The CDR3 extends over 14 amino acids. The CDR3 coding sequence is TGCGCCAGCAGCCCCTCGGGACAGAACTATGGCTACACCTTC. Encoded protein: CASSPSGQNYGYTF.

V is TRBV21-1 and J is TRBJ2-7; the DNA was not used to check the table's D call, TRBD1. TRBV21-1 is an annotated pseudogene. The CDR3 runs 18 residues. This CDR3 reads CASRIRDNLKLSSYEQYF. The CDR3 coding sequence is TGTGCCAGCAGGATCCGGGACAACCTCAAGCTGAGCTCCTACGAGCAGTACTTC.

The chain couples TRBV15 to TRBJ2-5; TRBD1 agrees at 8 bases. Germline CDR1 is LNHNV and CDR2 is YYDKDF (reference sequence). Trimming at V came to 0 bases and at J to 2 bases, leaving 2 bases not matched to a gene. The CDR3 is made up of 15 amino acids. The CDR3 protein is CATSREDRAQETQYF. As DNA, the CDR3 is TGTGCCACCAGCAGAGAGGACAGGGCTCAAGAGACCCAGTACTTC.

The chain joins TRBV24-1 to TRBJ2-7; 8 nucleotides align to TRBD1. Germline V gene sequence: CDR1 KGHDR, CDR2 SFDVKD. V dropped 1 base and J dropped 3; count of bases not matched to a gene: 16. The CDR3 spans 19 residues. The CDR3 region is CATSDFGRGPPEAVYEQYF. The CDR3 DNA reads as TGTGCCACCAGTGATTTTGGCAGGGGGCCCCCAGAGGCTGTCTACGAGCAGTACTTC.